This TCR beta chain comes out of a study of blood T cell repertoires in COVID-19. As originally analysed: Nucleated cell counts were estimated from reference gene primer amplification. Using immunoSEQ multiplex PCR, the repertoire was profiled, and TCRdb retains in-frame clones only, with some absent. V and J calls and clone size follow that table, whereas D and trimming were derived from the DNA. The profile shows approximately 200,000 clones, less than 85% of them singletons. Only one count was recorded for this clone. Sequenced sample: peripheral blood. The clonotype originates from an elderly woman with COVID-19, enrolled during active disease.

For the CDR3, the DNA is TGTGCCAGTAAGGAGGACAGATTCTTTAATGAAGCTTTCTTT. Its protein product is CASKEDRFFNEAFF. This sequence joins TRBV19 and TRBJ1-1; maybe TRBD1 (6 bases). The CDR3 length is 14 residues. The germline CDR1 and CDR2 sequences are LNHDA and SQIVND (reference sequence). V was shortened by 7 bases and J by 7 bases, with 19 bases between the two germline ends.